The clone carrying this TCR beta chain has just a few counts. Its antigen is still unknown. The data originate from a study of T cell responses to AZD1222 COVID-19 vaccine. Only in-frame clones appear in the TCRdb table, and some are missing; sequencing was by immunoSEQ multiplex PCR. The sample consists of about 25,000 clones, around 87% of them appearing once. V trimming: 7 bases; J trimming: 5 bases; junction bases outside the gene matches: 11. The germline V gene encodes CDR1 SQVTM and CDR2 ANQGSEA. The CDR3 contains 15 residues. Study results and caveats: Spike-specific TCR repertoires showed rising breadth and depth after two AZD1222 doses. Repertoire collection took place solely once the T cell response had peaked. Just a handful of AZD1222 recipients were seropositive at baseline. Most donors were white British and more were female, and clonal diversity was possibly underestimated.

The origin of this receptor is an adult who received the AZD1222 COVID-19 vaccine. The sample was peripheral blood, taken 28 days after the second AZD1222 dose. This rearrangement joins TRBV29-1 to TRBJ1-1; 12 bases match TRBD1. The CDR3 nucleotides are TGCAGCGGCTATACCGGGACAGGGGGCTGGACTGAAGCTTTCTTT. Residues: CSGYTGTGGWTEAFF.